This T cell receptor beta chain is drawn from a study of a mutant IDH1 vaccine in newly diagnosed glioma. A word on this clone: Its cognate antigen is unknown.

Clones were sequenced by immunoSEQ multiplex PCR, and TCRdb holds only the in-frame ones, with some missing. The data hold tens of thousands of clones, with approximately 80% observed a single time. The sample's time point: week 47, end of study. Each vaccine dose was 300 ug of mutant IDH1 20-mer peptide, with topical imiquimod. Germline assignment: CDR1 SGHDT and CDR2 YYEEEE. This CDR3 is built from 12 residues. Trimming stripped 2 bases from V and 6 bases from J, with 6 bases between. The source was PBMCs, collected from a glioma patient whose treatment included an IDH1 peptide vaccine. The rearrangement uses TRBV5-6 and TRBJ1-5; no clear D. The source of this sequence is a man between 18 and 29 years old with glioma. Some clones in this sample may be carry-over from other donors' samples. CDR3 DNA: TGTGCCAGCAGCTTAGATGGTCAGCCCCAGCATTTT. Translation: CASSLDGQPQHF.